This T cell receptor (beta chain) was documented in a study of blood T cell repertoires in COVID-19. The wider study: Samples came from the United States, Italy and Spain, spanning acute and convalescent COVID-19. Nucleic acid was either cDNA or gDNA, and it came from T cells, B-cell-depleted T cells, or PBMCs.

V lost 1 base, J lost 2 bases, and 5 bases stayed unmatched. CDR3 size: 16 residues. Germline V gene sequence: CDR1 SEHNR, CDR2 FQNEAQ (reference sequence). In the authors' workflow: Estimated nucleated cell counts came from reference gene primer amplification. The repertoire was sequenced with immunoSEQ multiplex PCR; TCRdb's copy has only in-frame clones and lacks some. The V and J calls and clone size are taken from that table; D and trimming were inferred from the DNA. Among under 250,000 clones listed, around 79% were seen once. Seattle patient enrollment occurred during active infection, with longitudinal follow-up thereafter.

The clonotype originates from a middle-aged woman with COVID-19, enrolled during active disease. This chain joins TRBV7-9 and TRBJ2-4, with TRBD2 matching over 7 bases. Sample: peripheral blood. CDR3 DNA: TGTGCCAGCAGCTTAGGGCGGGAGAGGACCAAAAACATTCAGTACTTC. Translation gives CASSLGRERTKNIQYF.